This TCR beta chain originates from a study of T cells in Graves' hyperthyroidism and ophthalmopathy. There were TCR beta CDR3 regions amplified from RNA transcripts. HTBI primers were used for first-round RT-PCR of the TCR CDR3. TCRdb re-derived calls from the multiplex PCR reads in MiXCR, one entry per CDR3 protein. In the table there are under 550,000 distinct CDR3 sequences, roughly an eighth of which are singletons. After removal of 4 bases from V and 9 bases from J, the junction contained 9 bases not matched to a gene. The CDR3 consists of 15 residues. Germline V lookup: CDR1 MGHRA, CDR2 YSYEKL.

Sequencing was performed on blood. This TCR derives from a woman aged 18-29 years with Graves' hyperthyroidism. The V gene is TRBV4-1, the J gene TRBJ2-1; TRBD2 matches 10 bases. The CDR3 reads CASSPGLAVGGEQFF. For the CDR3, the DNA is TGCGCCAGCAGCCCCGGACTAGCGGTCGGGGGTGAGCAGTTCTTC.